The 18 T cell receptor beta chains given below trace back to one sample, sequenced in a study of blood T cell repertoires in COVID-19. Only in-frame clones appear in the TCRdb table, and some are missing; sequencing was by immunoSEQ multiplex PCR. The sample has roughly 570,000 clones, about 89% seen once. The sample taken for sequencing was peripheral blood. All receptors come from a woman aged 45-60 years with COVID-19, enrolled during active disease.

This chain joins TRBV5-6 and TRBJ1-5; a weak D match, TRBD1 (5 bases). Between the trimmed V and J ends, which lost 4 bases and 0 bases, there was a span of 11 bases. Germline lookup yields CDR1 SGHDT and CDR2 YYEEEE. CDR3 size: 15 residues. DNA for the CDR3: TGTGCCAGCAGCGGACCGGGGGGTAGCAATCAGCCCCAGCATTTT. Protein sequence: CASSGPGGSNQPQHF.

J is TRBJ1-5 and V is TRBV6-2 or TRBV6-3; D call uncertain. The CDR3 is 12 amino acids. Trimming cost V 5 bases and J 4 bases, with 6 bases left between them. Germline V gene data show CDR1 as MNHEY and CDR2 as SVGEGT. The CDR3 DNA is TGTGCCAGCAGTCCCAGGAATCAGCCCCAGCATTTT. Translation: CASSPRNQPQHF.

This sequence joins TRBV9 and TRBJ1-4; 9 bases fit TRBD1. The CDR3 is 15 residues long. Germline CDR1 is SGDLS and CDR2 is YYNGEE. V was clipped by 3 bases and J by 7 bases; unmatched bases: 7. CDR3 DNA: TGTGCCAGCAGCGCGGGGACAGGGCTTGGTGAAAAACTGTTTTTT. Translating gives CASSAGTGLGEKLFF.

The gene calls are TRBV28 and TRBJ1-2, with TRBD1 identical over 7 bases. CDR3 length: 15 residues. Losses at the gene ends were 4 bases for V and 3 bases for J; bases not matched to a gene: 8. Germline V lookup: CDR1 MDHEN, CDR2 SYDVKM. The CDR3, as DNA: TGTGCCAGCAGTTCTAACAGGGGCCTTTACTATGGCTACACCTTC. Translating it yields CASSSNRGLYYGYTF.

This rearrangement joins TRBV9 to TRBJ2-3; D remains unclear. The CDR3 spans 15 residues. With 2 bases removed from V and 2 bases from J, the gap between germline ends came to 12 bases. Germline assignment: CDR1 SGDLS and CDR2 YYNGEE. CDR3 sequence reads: CASSVSGSITDTQYF. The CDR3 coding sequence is TGTGCCAGCAGCGTTAGTGGTAGTATCACAGATACGCAGTATTTT.

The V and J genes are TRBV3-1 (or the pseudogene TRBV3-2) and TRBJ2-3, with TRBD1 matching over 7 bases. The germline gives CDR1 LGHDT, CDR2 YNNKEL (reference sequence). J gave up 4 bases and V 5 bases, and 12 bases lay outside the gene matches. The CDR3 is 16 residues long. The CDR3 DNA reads TGTGCCAGCAGCTCGCTTTGGACAGGCGAGTCAGATACGCAGTATTTT. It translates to CASSSLWTGESDTQYF.

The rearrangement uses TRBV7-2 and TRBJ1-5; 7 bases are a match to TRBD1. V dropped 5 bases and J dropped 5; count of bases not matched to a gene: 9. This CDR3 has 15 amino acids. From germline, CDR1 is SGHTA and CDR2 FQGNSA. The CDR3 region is CASSPWDSSDQPQHF. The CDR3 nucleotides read TGTGCCAGCAGCCCGTGGGACAGTTCGGATCAGCCCCAGCATTTT.

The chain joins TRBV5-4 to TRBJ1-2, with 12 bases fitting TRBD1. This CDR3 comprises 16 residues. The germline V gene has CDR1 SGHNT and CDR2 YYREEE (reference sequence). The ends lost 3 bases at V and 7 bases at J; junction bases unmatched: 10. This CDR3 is CASSSSGTGGLSGYTF. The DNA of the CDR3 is TGTGCCAGCAGCTCGTCCGGGACAGGGGGCCTGAGTGGCTACACCTTC.

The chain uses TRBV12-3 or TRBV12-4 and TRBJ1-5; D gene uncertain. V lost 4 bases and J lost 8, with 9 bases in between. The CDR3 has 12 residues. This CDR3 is CASSWATEPQHF. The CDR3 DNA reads TGTGCCAGCAGTTGGGCTACTGAGCCCCAGCATTTT.

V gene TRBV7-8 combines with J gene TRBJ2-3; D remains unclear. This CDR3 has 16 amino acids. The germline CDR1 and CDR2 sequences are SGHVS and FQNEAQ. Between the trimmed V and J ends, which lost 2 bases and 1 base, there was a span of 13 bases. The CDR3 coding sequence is TGTGCCAGCAGCTTATTAGATGAAGCCCGCACAGATACGCAGTATTTT. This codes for CASSLLDEARTDTQYF.

As DNA, the CDR3 is TGTGCCAGCAGCCCCGGCCGGGACAGGGGTCATGGCTACACCTTC. Its protein is CASSPGRDRGHGYTF. The V call is TRBV9, the J call TRBJ1-2, with 10 bases matching TRBD1. The CDR3 contains 15 residues. The ends lost 4 bases at V and 6 bases at J; junction bases unmatched: 9. Germline-derived CDR1 and CDR2 are SGDLS and YYNGEE.

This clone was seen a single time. The CDR3, as DNA: TGTGCCAGCAGTTTCGGGGGGGGGCGTCGTAACACTGAAGCTTTCTTT. It encodes CASSFGGGRRNTEAFF. The V and J genes are TRBV28 and TRBJ1-1, with TRBD1 as a possible D gene (6 bases). The CDR3 consists of 16 residues. Per germline, CDR1 MDHEN and CDR2 SYDVKM. V was cut by 3 bases and J by 2 bases, with 16 bases left in between.

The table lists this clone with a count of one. CDR3 loop: CASTLSTGQATYGYTF. In nucleotides, the CDR3 is TGTGCCAGCACCCTATCGACCGGACAGGCAACCTATGGCTACACCTTC. The V and J genes are TRBV28 and TRBJ1-2; 7 bases are a match to TRBD1. There are 16 residues in the CDR3. CDR1 is MDHEN and CDR2 is SYDVKM in the germline V gene. The V segment lost 7 bases and the J segment 4 bases; nucleotides outside the gene matches: 15.

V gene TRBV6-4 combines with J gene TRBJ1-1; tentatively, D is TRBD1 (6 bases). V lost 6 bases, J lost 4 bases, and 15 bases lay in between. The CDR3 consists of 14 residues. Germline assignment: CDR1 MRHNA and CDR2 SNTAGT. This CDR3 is CASRNRELGTEAFF. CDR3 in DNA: TGTGCCAGCAGAAACAGGGAGTTGGGCACTGAAGCTTTCTTT.

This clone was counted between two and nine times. CDR3 region: CASSPGDEQFF. The CDR3 nucleotides read TGTGCCAGCAGCCCGGGAGATGAGCAGTTCTTC. This chain connects TRBV3-1 (or the pseudogene TRBV3-2) to TRBJ2-1; D perhaps matches TRBD2 (6 bases). The CDR3 extends over 11 amino acids. Trimming removed 4 bases at V and 8 bases at J, with 6 bases between. CDR1 and CDR2 (germline): LGHDT, YNNKEL (reference sequence).

The CDR3 loop is CATSENRGGGYTF. In DNA form, the CDR3 reads TGTGCCACTTCGGAAAACAGGGGAGGCGGCTACACCTTC. V gene TRBV27 combines with J gene TRBJ1-2; TRBD1 matches at 7 bases. The V segment lost 10 bases and the J segment 8 bases; nucleotides outside the gene matches: 13. The CDR3 is made up of 13 amino acids. Germline CDR1 MNHEY, CDR2 SMNVEV (reference sequence).

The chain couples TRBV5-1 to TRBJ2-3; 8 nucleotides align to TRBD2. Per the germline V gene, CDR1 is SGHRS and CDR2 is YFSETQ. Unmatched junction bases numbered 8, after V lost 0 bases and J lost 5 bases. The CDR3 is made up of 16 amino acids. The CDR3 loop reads CASSLDGLAGIDTQYF. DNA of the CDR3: TGCGCCAGCAGCTTGGATGGGCTAGCGGGCATAGATACGCAGTATTTT.

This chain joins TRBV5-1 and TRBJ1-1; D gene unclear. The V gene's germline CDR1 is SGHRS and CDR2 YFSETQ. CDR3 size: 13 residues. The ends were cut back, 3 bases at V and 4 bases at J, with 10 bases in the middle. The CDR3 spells CASSYGEGTEAFF. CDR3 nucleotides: TGCGCCAGCAGCTACGGGGAAGGCACTGAAGCTTTCTTT.